This TCR beta chain derives from a study of T cell changes during pregnancy in multiple sclerosis. The count of this clone is one. The CDR3 has 16 amino acids. J was trimmed by 3 bases and V by 6 bases; bases with no gene match: 9. Per the germline V gene, CDR1 is SGHRS and CDR2 is YFSETQ. The data were produced by immunoSEQ multiplex PCR, yet TCRdb's version contains in-frame clones alone and is incomplete. Of 40,000 to 60,000 clones listed, 94% were seen once; the top ten hold more than 0.45%. This chain joins TRBV5-1 and TRBJ1-5, with 10 bases aligning to TRBD1. The material was CD4+ T cells from peripheral blood mononuclear cells, obtained in the first trimester of pregnancy. This sequence was found in a female donor with multiple sclerosis, enrolled in a pregnancy study. CDR3 residues: CASTPSRQGANQPQHF. CDR3 in DNA: TGCGCCAGCACACCATCAAGACAGGGGGCCAATCAGCCCCAGCATTTT.